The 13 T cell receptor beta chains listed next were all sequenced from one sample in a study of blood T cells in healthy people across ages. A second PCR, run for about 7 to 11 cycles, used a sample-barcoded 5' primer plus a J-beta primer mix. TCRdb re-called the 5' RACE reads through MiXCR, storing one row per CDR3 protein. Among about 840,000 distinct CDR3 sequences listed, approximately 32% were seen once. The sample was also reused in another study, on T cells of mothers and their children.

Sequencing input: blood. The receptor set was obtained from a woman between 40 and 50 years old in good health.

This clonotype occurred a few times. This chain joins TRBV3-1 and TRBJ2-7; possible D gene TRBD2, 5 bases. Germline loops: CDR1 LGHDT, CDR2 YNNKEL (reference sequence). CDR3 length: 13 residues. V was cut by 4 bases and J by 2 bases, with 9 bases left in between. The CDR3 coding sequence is TGTGCCAGCAGCCGTAACGGGGCCTACGAGCAGTACTTC. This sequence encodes CASSRNGAYEQYF.

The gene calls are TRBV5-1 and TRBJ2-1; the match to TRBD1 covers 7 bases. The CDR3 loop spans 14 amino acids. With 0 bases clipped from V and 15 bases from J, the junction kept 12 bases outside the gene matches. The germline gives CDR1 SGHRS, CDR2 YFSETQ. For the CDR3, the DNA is TGCGCCAGCAGCTTGGCCCTCGAGGGGGCCACCGTGTTCTTC. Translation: CASSLALEGATVFF.

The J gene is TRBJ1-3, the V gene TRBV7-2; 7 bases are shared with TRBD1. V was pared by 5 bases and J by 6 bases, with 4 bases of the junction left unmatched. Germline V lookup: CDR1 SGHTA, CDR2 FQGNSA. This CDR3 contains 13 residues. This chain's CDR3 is CASSPGTANTIYF. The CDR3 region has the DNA TGTGCCAGCAGCCCGGGGACAGCAAACACCATATATTTT. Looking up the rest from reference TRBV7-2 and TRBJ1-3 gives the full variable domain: GAGVSQSPSNKVTEKGKDVELRCDPISGHTALYWYRQSLGQGLEFLIYFQGNSAPDKSGLPSDRFSAERTGGSVSTLTIQRTQQEDSAVYLCASSPGTANTIYFGEGSWLTVV.

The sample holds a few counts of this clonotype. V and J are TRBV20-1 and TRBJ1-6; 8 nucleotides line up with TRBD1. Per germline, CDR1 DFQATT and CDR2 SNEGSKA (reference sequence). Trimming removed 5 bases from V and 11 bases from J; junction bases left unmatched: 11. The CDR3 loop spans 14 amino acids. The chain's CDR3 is CSAGGQAVRPPLHF. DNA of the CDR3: TGCAGTGCTGGGGGACAGGCCGTGAGACCACCCCTCCACTTT.

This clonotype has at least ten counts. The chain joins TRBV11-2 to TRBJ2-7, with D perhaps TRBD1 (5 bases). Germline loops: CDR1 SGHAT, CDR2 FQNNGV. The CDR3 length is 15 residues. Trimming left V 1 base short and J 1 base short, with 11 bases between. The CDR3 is CASSLVQEPSYEQYF. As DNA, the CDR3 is TGTGCCAGCAGCTTAGTACAGGAACCATCCTACGAGCAGTACTTC.

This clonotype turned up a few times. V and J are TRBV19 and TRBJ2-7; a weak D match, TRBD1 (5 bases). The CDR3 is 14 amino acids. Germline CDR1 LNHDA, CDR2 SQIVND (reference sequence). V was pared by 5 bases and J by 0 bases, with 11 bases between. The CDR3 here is CASSPRDHSYEQYF. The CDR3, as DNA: TGTGCCAGTAGTCCCAGGGATCACTCCTACGAGCAGTACTTC.

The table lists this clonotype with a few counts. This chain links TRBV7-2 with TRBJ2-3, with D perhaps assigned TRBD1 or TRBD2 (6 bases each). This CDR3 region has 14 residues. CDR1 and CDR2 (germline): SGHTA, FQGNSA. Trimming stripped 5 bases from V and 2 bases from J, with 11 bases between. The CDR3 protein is CASSRGTTTDTQYF. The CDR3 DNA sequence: TGTGCCAGCAGCCGGGGGACAACCACAGATACGCAGTATTTT.

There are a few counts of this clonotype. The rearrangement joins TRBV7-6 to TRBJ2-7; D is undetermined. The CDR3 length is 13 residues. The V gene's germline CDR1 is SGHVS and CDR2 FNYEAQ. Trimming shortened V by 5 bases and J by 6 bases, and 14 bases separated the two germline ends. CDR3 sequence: CASSPNSVAEQYF. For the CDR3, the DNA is TGTGCCAGCAGCCCCAACTCTGTGGCCGAGCAGTACTTC. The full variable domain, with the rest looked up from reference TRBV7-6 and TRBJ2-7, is GAGVSQSPRYKVTKRGQDVALRCDPISGHVSLYWYRQALGQGPEFLTYFNYEAQQDKSGLPNDRFSAERPEGSISTLTIQRTEQRDSAMYRCASSPNSVAEQYFGPGTRLTVT.

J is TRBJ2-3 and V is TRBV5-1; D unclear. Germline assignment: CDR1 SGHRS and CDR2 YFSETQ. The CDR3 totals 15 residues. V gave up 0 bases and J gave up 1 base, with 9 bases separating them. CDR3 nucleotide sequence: TGCGCCAGCAGCTTGGGGGTTACCCGCACAGATACGCAGTATTTT. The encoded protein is CASSLGVTRTDTQYF.

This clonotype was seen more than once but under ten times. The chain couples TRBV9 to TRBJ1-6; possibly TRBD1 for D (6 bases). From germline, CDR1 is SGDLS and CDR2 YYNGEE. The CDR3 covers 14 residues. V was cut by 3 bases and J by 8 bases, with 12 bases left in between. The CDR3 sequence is CASSAGQWDSPLHF. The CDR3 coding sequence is TGTGCCAGCAGCGCCGGACAGTGGGATTCACCCCTCCACTTT.

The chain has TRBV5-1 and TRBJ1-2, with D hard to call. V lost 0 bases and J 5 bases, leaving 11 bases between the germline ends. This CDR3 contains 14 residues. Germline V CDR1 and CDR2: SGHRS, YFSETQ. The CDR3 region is CASSLGEAAYGYTF. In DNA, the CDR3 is TGCGCCAGCAGCTTGGGTGAGGCGGCGTATGGCTACACCTTC.

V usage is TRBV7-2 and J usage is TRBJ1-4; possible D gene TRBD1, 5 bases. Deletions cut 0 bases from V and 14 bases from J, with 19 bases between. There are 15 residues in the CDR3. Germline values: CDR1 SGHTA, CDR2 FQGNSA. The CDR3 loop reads CTSSLAPGRGSPLFF. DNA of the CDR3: TGTACCAGCAGCTTAGCACCGGGACGGGGATCCCCCCTGTTTTTT.

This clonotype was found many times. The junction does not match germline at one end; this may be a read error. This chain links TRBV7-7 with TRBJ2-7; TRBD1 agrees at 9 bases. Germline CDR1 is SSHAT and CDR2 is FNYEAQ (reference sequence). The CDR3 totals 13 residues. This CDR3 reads CASSSDRGREQYF. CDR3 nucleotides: TGTGCTAGCAGCTCGGACAGGGGAAGGGAGCAGTACTTC. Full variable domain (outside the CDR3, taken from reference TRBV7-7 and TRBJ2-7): GAGVSQSPRYKVTKRGQDVTLRCDPISSHATLYWYQQALGQGPEFLTYFNYEAQPDKSGLPSDRFSAERPEGSISTLTIQRTEQRDSAMYRCASSSDRGREQYFGPGTRLTVT.